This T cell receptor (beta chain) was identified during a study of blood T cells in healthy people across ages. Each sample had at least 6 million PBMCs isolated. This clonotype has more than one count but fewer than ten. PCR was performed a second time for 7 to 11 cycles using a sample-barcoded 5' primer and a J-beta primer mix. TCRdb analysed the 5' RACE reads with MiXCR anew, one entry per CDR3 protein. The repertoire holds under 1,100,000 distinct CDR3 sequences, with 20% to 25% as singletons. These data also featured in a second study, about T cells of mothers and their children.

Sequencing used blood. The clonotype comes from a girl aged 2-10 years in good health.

In nucleotides, the CDR3 is TGTGCCAGCAGGAAACTAGCGGAAGAGACCCAGTACTTC. Translation: CASRKLAEETQYF. The rearrangement joins TRBV7-2 to TRBJ2-5; 8 bases are a match to TRBD2. Trimming took 6 bases from V and 3 from J; bases not matched to a gene: 3. In germline, CDR1 is SGHTA, CDR2 FQGNSA. The CDR3 consists of 13 residues.